This TCR beta chain was recorded in a study of T cell changes during pregnancy in multiple sclerosis. Profiling relied on immunoSEQ multiplex PCR, and the TCRdb table lists in-frame clones only, not all of them. The repertoire holds more than 20,000 clones, with 90% to 95% as singletons. Trimming stripped 4 bases from V and 3 bases from J, with 15 bases between. The germline V gene encodes CDR1 MNHEY and CDR2 SMNVEV (reference sequence). This CDR3 spans 15 amino acids. The sequence was obtained from a female donor with multiple sclerosis, enrolled in a pregnancy study. This rearrangement joins TRBV27 to TRBJ1-1, with unresolved D. The sequencing here drew on CD8+ T cells from peripheral blood mononuclear cells, taken in the third trimester of pregnancy. CDR3 sequence (DNA): TGTGCCAGCAGTTCACCGTCCTTTCCGGACACTGAAGCTTTCTTT. Translating gives CASSSPSFPDTEAFF.